These 23 T cell receptor beta chains were all obtained from the same sample, sequenced in a study of human T cells and chemical hapten exposure. TCRdb redid the calling of the 5' RACE reads with MiXCR, one entry per CDR3 protein. Of 130,000 or so distinct CDR3 sequences in the sample, approximately 4% were seen once. It was unfractionated whole blood from which total RNA was extracted. Source of these receptors: a female donor in good health.

Many counts were recorded for this clonotype. For the CDR3, the DNA is TGTGCCACCTCTACTAGCGGATTGTCAGATACGCAGTATTTT. Translated: CATSTSGLSDTQYF. The rearrangement uses TRBV24-1 and TRBJ2-3, with 8 bases matching TRBD2. Germline V CDR1 and CDR2: KGHDR, SFDVKD. This CDR3 is built from 14 residues. V gave up 9 bases and J gave up 4 bases; unmatched junction bases: 8.

In this sample, this clonotype turned up a few times. The chain is built from TRBV2 and TRBJ1-1; D is ambiguous. CDR3 length: 16 amino acids. The germline gives CDR1 SNHLY, CDR2 FYNNEI. The V end lost 5 bases, the J end lost 4 bases, and 20 bases lay between the germline ends. The CDR3 region is CASSLWGIGGATEAFF. The CDR3 DNA follows: TGTGCCAGCAGTTTATGGGGTATTGGAGGTGCCACTGAAGCTTTCTTT.

Ten or more counts support this clonotype. The chain joins TRBV7-2 to TRBJ1-1; the D gene is possibly TRBD1 (6 bases). Germline CDR1 and CDR2: SGHTA and FQGNSA. The V end lost 5 bases, the J end lost 1 base, and 8 bases lay between the germline ends. This CDR3 has 13 residues. CDR3 bases: TGTGCCAGCAGCGTACAGGGGAACACTGAAGCTTTCTTT. Translating gives CASSVQGNTEAFF. Full variable domain (remainder filled in from reference TRBV7-2 and TRBJ1-1): GAGVSQSPSNKVTEKGKDVELRCDPISGHTALYWYRQSLGQGLEFLIYFQGNSAPDKSGLPSDRFSAERTGGSVSTLTIQRTQQEDSAVYLCASSVQGNTEAFFGQGTRLTVV.

V usage is TRBV12-3 or TRBV12-4 and J usage is TRBJ2-3; D may be TRBD1 or TRBD2 (5 bases each). The length of the CDR3 is 12 residues. V lost 3 bases and J 6 bases, leaving 7 bases between the germline ends. CDR3 amino acids: CASSFWGDTQYF. The DNA of the CDR3 is TGTGCCAGCAGTTTCTGGGGGGATACGCAGTATTTT.

This clonotype was detected many times. This chain uses TRBV6-5 with TRBJ2-5; 10 nucleotides agree with TRBD1. Germline V CDR1 and CDR2: MNHEY, SVGAGI. V was clipped by 6 bases and J by 5 bases; unmatched bases: 12. The length of the CDR3 is 16 residues. This CDR3 reads CASSLTGGSSGETQYF. In nucleotides, the CDR3 is TGTGCCAGCAGCCTGACAGGGGGCAGCTCGGGGGAGACCCAGTACTTC.

This rearrangement joins TRBV18 to TRBJ2-4; 9 nucleotides match TRBD1. V was clipped by 5 bases and J by 7 bases; unmatched bases: 6. Germline loops: CDR1 KGHSH, CDR2 LQKENI. The CDR3 length is 14 residues. In DNA, the CDR3 is TGTGCCAGCTCATCGCCCGACAGGGGGAACATTCAGTACTTC. Its translation is CASSSPDRGNIQYF. Supplemented by reference TRBV18 and TRBJ2-4, the full variable domain reads NAGVMQNPRHLVRRRGQEARLRCSPMKGHSHVYWYRQLPEEGLKFMVYLQKENIIDESGMPKERFSAEFPKEGPSILRIQQVVRGDSAAYFCASSSPDRGNIQYFGAGTRLSVL.

In its sample, this clonotype was seen a few times. Here the CDR3 reads CASSLSRTTNEKLFF. In DNA form, the CDR3 reads TGTGCCAGCAGCTTGTCAAGGACAACTAATGAAAAACTGTTTTTT. This chain links TRBV7-3 with TRBJ1-4; D uncertain. V lost 3 bases and J lost 0, with 8 bases in between. Germline V lookup: CDR1 SGHTA, CDR2 FQGTGA. There are 15 residues in the CDR3.

V is TRBV2 and J is TRBJ2-2; tentative D call: TRBD2 (6 bases). Germline-derived CDR1 and CDR2 are SNHLY and FYNNEI. The CDR3 totals 14 residues. V lost 6 bases to trimming and J lost 1 base, with 9 bases between them. The CDR3: CASRRGRNTGELFF. The CDR3, as DNA: TGTGCCAGCAGACGGGGGAGGAACACCGGGGAGCTGTTTTTT.

In this sample, this clonotype turned up many times. The chain uses TRBV25-1 and TRBJ1-1; tentatively, D is TRBD1 (6 bases). The CDR3 is 14 residues long. The ends were cut back, 6 bases at V and 1 base at J, with 12 bases in the middle. From germline, CDR1 is MGHDK and CDR2 SYGVNS. As DNA, the CDR3 is TGTGCCAGCAGGAGGGGGGCCGGGAACACTGAAGCTTTCTTT. This encodes CASRRGAGNTEAFF.

This clonotype was found many times. The chain has TRBV6-1 and TRBJ1-1; D possibly corresponds to TRBD1 (6 bases). This CDR3 region has 13 residues. The germline V gene encodes CDR1 MNHNS and CDR2 SASEGT. V lost 8 bases to trimming and J lost 6 bases, with 16 bases between them. The CDR3, as DNA: TGTGCCAGCGGTCACCAGGGGTTAGCTGAAGCTTTCTTT. This gives the protein CASGHQGLAEAFF.

This clonotype was observed many times. The rearrangement uses TRBV6-6 and TRBJ1-2; D unclear. With 10 bases removed from V and 0 bases from J, the gap between germline ends came to 12 bases. Germline V gene data show CDR1 as MNHNY and CDR2 as SVGAGI (reference sequence). The CDR3 totals 13 residues. The CDR3 nucleotides are TGTGCCACCGGGCGGTTAGCTAACTATGGCTACACCTTC. Its protein product is CATGRLANYGYTF.

This clonotype was detected ten times or more. The V gene is TRBV3-1, the J gene TRBJ1-5, with D unclear. V gave up 5 bases and J gave up 2 bases, with 13 bases separating them. This CDR3 is 15 amino acids long. The germline V gene encodes CDR1 LGHDT and CDR2 YNNKEL (reference sequence). The CDR3 sequence: CASSSTDGGNQPQHF. The CDR3 coding sequence is TGTGCCAGCAGCTCTACAGATGGGGGCAATCAGCCCCAGCATTTT.

This clonotype was seen ten or more times. The junction does not match germline at one end; this may be a read error. The chain joins TRBV20-1 to TRBJ1-1; 10 bases are a match to TRBD1. CDR1 and CDR2 from the germline V gene are DFQATT and SNEGSKA (reference sequence). The CDR3 totals 14 residues. In DNA, the CDR3 is TGCAGTGCTGGAGAGACAGGGGGCTGGACTGAAGCTTTCTTT. This encodes CSAGETGGWTEAFF.

The table lists this clonotype with a few counts. The chain couples TRBV6-4 to TRBJ2-3; 8 bases agree with TRBD1. The J segment lost 5 bases and the V segment lost 2 bases, leaving 3 bases of the junction unmatched. The germline CDR1 and CDR2 sequences are MRHNA and SNTAGT. There are 14 residues in the CDR3. CDR3 region: CASSDRQGLDTQYF. The DNA of the CDR3 is TGTGCCAGCAGTGACCGACAGGGGTTAGATACGCAGTATTTT.

This clonotype has ten or more counts. The chain couples TRBV14 to TRBJ1-1; no firm D call. The CDR3 runs to 15 residues. CDR1 SGHDN and CDR2 FVKESK come from the germline V gene. V lost 2 bases and J lost 3, with 13 bases in between. CDR3 protein: CASSQTKSTYTEAFF. In DNA form, the CDR3 reads TGTGCCAGCAGCCAAACCAAATCAACGTACACTGAAGCTTTCTTT.

This clonotype was found a few times. One base away lies a much larger clone, so this may be a sequencing read error. The J gene is TRBJ1-1, the V gene TRBV2; TRBD1 matches at 8 bases. The germline gives CDR1 SNHLY, CDR2 FYNNEI. Germline trimming cut 1 base from V and 1 base from J; bases unmatched to any gene: 5. CDR3 length: 16 amino acids. In nucleotides, the CDR3 is TGTGCCAGCAGTGAAGGGACAGGGTTCAGGAACACTGAAGCTTTCTTT. This gives the protein CASSEGTGFRNTEAFF.

There are many counts of this clonotype. This rearrangement joins TRBV5-1 to TRBJ1-2, with D unresolved. The CDR3 runs to 15 residues. V lost 4 bases and J lost 2, with 15 bases in between. Per germline, CDR1 SGHRS and CDR2 YFSETQ. The CDR3 region has the DNA TGCGCCAGCAGCCCCCGGACCGTCCCGAACTATGGCTACACCTTC. It codes for CASSPRTVPNYGYTF.

The chain recombines TRBV30 with TRBJ1-4; tentative D call: TRBD1 (6 bases). V was cut by 5 bases and J by 3 bases, with 10 bases left in between. CDR1 is GTSNPN, CDR2 SVGIG, per germline (reference sequence). The CDR3 is made up of 13 amino acids. CDR3 loop: CAWAAGANEKLFF. The CDR3 coding sequence is TGTGCCTGGGCGGCAGGGGCTAATGAAAAACTGTTTTTT.

At least ten counts were recorded for this clonotype. The CDR3 DNA reads as TGCAGTGCTAGAGATCGGTTAGGGGGTCGCATTCAGTACTTC. It codes for CSARDRLGGRIQYF. This chain connects TRBV20-1 to TRBJ2-4, with D possibly TRBD1 on 6 matching bases. The CDR3 is 14 residues long. V gave up 0 bases and J gave up 9 bases, with 15 bases separating them. Germline CDR1 reads DFQATT; CDR2 reads SNEGSKA (reference sequence).

This clonotype was seen a few times. The V gene is TRBV7-3, the J gene TRBJ2-5; D is unresolved. The CDR3 length is 16 residues. Trimming cost V 0 bases and J 5 bases, with 16 bases left between them. Germline V gene sequence: CDR1 SGHTA, CDR2 FQGTGA. This chain's CDR3 is CASSLTLDLERETQYF. DNA of the CDR3: TGTGCCAGCAGCTTAACCCTGGATCTCGAACGGGAGACCCAGTACTTC.

This clonotype was found many times. The CDR3 sequence is CASSPGPYGYTF. CDR3 coding DNA: TGTGCCAGCAGCCCCGGCCCCTATGGCTACACCTTC. J is TRBJ1-2 and V is TRBV9; D is uncertain. This CDR3 comprises 12 residues. CDR1 is SGDLS and CDR2 is YYNGEE in the germline V gene. V was trimmed by 4 bases and J by 4 bases, leaving 8 bases between them.

In this sample, this clonotype turned up many times. The V and J genes are TRBV6-2 or TRBV6-3 and TRBJ2-1; 7 bases are shared with TRBD1. Germline V gene lookup returns CDR1 MNHEY and CDR2 SVGEGT. V lost 3 bases to trimming and J lost 0 bases; unmatched junction nucleotides: 11. The CDR3 is 18 residues long. CDR3: CASSYIPSAGGSYNEQFF. CDR3 coding DNA: TGTGCCAGCAGTTATATACCGTCAGCAGGGGGCTCCTACAATGAGCAGTTCTTC.

This clonotype was seen at least ten times. V usage is TRBV6-2 or TRBV6-3 and J usage is TRBJ2-3, with D uncertain. The V end was cut by 8 bases, the J end by 3 bases, with 9 bases between. The germline V gene has CDR1 MNHEY and CDR2 SVGEGT. CDR3 length: 12 residues. CDR3 amino acids: CASAGGTDTQYF. CDR3 bases: TGTGCCAGCGCAGGCGGAACAGATACGCAGTATTTT.